This T cell receptor (beta chain) was observed in a study of blood T cell repertoires in COVID-19 (dated by TCRdb to the early 2020s). Regarding the complete study: Samples covering the acute and convalescent phases of COVID-19 were provided by collaborators in the United States, Italy and Spain. Where available, HLA class I and class II types were obtained from metadata supplied by the sample provider rather than from assay-based typing. Subjects who had been exposed to COVID-19, were actively infected with it, or had recovered from it provided the deeply sampled blood TCRbeta repertoires that made up the dataset. The repertoires were released in a freely available public database meant as a resource for research on the immune response to SARS-CoV-2. The samples were drawn from the first 160 participants of the ongoing ImmuneRACE study and from 1,254 subjects provided by 6 global collaborators. Sample metadata almost always included a de-identified subject ID, COVID-19 status, age in years and sex. The material from the prospective study consisted of cDNA or gDNA derived from T cells, B-cell-depleted T cells, or PBMCs. Points the paper makes about the study in general: The quantity of clinical and demographic metadata differed by source and by participant and was supplied without curation.

Per the germline V gene (reference sequence), SEHNR is the CDR1 and FQNEAQ is the CDR2. V is pared back by 11 bases and J by 9 bases, with 11 bases lying between the germline termini. The CDR3 spans 10 residues, from the cysteine through the phenylalanine. Left in the record is the CDR3 DNA by itself, 30 bases read in frame from the first base. About this clone itself: Its antigen target is currently unknown. No per-base quality is available; no much larger clone lies one base away.

Participants in the prospective study were aged roughly 18 to 100 years, lived in 20 to 25 United States geographic areas, and enrolled through a virtual design. In the prospective study, participants were assigned to cohorts based on the clinical history participants reported in a screening survey and a study questionnaire. Exposed participants were defined as having been in contact with someone with a PCR-confirmed or clinician-diagnosed COVID-19 case within 2 weeks of study entry. Mobile phlebotomists in the prospective study collected whole blood, serum and a nasopharyngeal or oropharyngeal swab from every participant. Over a roughly 2-month period, participants in the prospective study had the option of providing additional blood draws and questionnaires. Prospective study blood samples were shipped either frozen or at room temperature before DNA extraction. TCRbeta CDR3 regions were amplified from genomic DNA by means of the immunoSEQ Assay, a bias-controlled multiplex PCR. From the authors' description of their analysis: The number of nucleated cells in each sample was estimated by amplification of reference gene primers within the assay. To quantify the absolute abundance of each unique TCRbeta CDR3 rearrangement, sequence reads were collapsed and filtered. For each sample, productive Simpson clonality was calculated as the square root of Simpson's diversity index over productive rearrangements. TCRdb retrieved this table from immuneACCESS and kept in-frame rearrangements only. Not all clones are present; in checked studies, unresolved V genes account for under half, and no reason is known for the remainder. V, J and clone size derive from that table, while D and trimming were established from the DNA sequence. The sample profile shows 200,000 to 300,000 clones; 83% of them were found once. The ten largest clones add up to approximately 4% of the sample.

Sequencing was carried out using PBMCs or T cells enriched from blood (not recorded which). This clonotype was sampled from a woman in her thirties or forties who had been exposed to COVID-19. The chain uses TRBV7-9 and TRBJ1-3; the D gene is perhaps TRBD1, on 6 matching bases. The CDR3 protein: CAAGAGTIYF. The nucleotide sequence reads as follows: TGTGCCGCGGGGGCCGGCACCATATATTTT.